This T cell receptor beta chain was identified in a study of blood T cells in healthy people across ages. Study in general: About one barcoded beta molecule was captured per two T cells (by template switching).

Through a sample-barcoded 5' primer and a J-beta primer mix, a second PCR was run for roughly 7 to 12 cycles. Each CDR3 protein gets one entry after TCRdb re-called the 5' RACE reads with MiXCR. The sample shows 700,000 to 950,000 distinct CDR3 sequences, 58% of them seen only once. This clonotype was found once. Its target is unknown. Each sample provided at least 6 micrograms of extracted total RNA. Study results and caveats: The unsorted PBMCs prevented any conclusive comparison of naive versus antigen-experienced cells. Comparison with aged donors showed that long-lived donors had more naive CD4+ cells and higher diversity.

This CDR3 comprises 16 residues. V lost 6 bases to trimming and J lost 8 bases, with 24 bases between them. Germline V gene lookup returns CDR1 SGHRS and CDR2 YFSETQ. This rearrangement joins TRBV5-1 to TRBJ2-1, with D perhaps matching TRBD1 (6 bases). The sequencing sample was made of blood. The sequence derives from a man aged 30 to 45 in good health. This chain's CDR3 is CASNQDRSRAGYEQFF. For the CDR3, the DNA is TGCGCCAGCAACCAAGACAGGTCGCGGGCCGGGTATGAGCAGTTCTTC.